A single sample is the source of the 15 T cell receptor beta chains below, sequenced in a study of identical twins. Each CDR3 protein gets one entry after TCRdb re-called the 5' RACE reads with MiXCR. The sample shows 1.5 million to 2 million distinct CDR3 sequences, about 30% of them seen only once. Sequencing was performed on cord blood. Receptor source: a newborn girl in good health.

This clonotype was picked up a small number of times. This chain uses TRBV12-3 or TRBV12-4 with TRBJ2-7; 7 bases align to TRBD1. J was trimmed by 5 bases and V by 5 bases; bases with no gene match: 12. The CDR3 loop spans 15 amino acids. The CDR3 nucleotides read TGTGCCAGCAGTGCCACAGGGGCCTTCAGGAACGAGCAGTACTTC. It translates to CASSATGAFRNEQYF.

The count of this clonotype is one. This chain links TRBV7-2 with TRBJ2-5, with TRBD2 identical over 10 bases. V gave up 3 bases and J gave up 11 bases; unmatched junction bases: 21. CDR3 length: 18 amino acids. Germline V gene sequence: CDR1 SGHTA, CDR2 FQGNSA. CDR3 protein: CASSLDFLAGVSNNEQYF. The CDR3 DNA is TGTGCCAGCAGCTTGGACTTCCTAGCGGGAGTATCCAACAATGAGCAGTACTTC.

The V and J genes are TRBV12-3 or TRBV12-4 and TRBJ2-5; no clear D. The length of the CDR3 is 15 residues. Trimming took 1 base from V and 5 from J, leaving 14 bases between them. The CDR3 region has the DNA TGTGCCAGCAGTTTAGAACGGTTTCAAGGGGAGACCCAGTACTTC. It is translated as CASSLERFQGETQYF.

This chain uses TRBV6-1 with TRBJ1-1; 7 nucleotides line up with TRBD1. Germline V CDR1 and CDR2: MNHNS, SASEGT. J was trimmed by 3 bases and V by 6 bases; bases with no gene match: 4. The CDR3 loop spans 13 amino acids. Here the CDR3 reads CASRSTGHTEAFF. As DNA, the CDR3 is TGTGCCAGCAGGTCGACAGGGCACACTGAAGCTTTCTTT.

The V call is TRBV20-1, the J call TRBJ2-3; tentative D call: TRBD2 (5 bases). This CDR3 comprises 16 residues. CDR1 is DFQATT and CDR2 is SNEGSKA in the germline V gene (reference sequence). V was cut by 1 base and J by 4 bases, with 18 bases left in between. This CDR3 is CSARGDRGLGSDTQYF. CDR3 nucleotide sequence: TGCAGTGCTAGAGGGGATAGAGGGTTAGGATCAGATACGCAGTATTTT.

The chain couples TRBV25-1 to TRBJ1-6; TRBD1 agrees at 8 bases. Germline CDR1 MGHDK, CDR2 SYGVNS. The CDR3 sequence is 15 residues long. Unmatched junction bases numbered 8, after V lost 2 bases and J lost 11 bases. The CDR3 DNA sequence: TGTGCCAGCAGTGAACGGGGACAGGTGAATCCACCCCTCCACTTT. This codes for CASSERGQVNPPLHF.

A few counts support this clonotype. V gene TRBV9 combines with J gene TRBJ1-2, with a weak D call TRBD1 (6 bases). The V gene's germline CDR1 is SGDLS and CDR2 YYNGEE. This CDR3 has 14 residues. Trimming shortened V by 2 bases and J by 5 bases, and 13 bases separated the two germline ends. CDR3 bases: TGTGCCAGCAGCGTGGGCACAGGGCTTTATGGCTACACCTTC. It encodes CASSVGTGLYGYTF.

This clonotype was seen repeatedly, ten times or more. V gene TRBV6-5 combines with J gene TRBJ1-2, with 7 bases matching TRBD1. This CDR3 region has 15 residues. CDR1 is MNHEY, CDR2 SVGAGI, per germline. V shed 0 bases, J shed 4 bases, and the junction held 5 bases outside the gene matches. The CDR3 reads CASSYSVAGGYGYTF. The CDR3 DNA reads TGTGCCAGCAGTTACTCGGTGGCAGGGGGCTATGGCTACACCTTC.

There are a few counts of this clonotype. The V call is TRBV28, the J call TRBJ1-1; D unclear. Trimming cost V 7 bases and J 4 bases, with 13 bases left between them. Germline loops: CDR1 MDHEN, CDR2 SYDVKM. The CDR3 is made up of 13 amino acids. CDR3 sequence (DNA): TGTGCCAGCACGGGCAGGCCGGCCACTGAAGCTTTCTTT. It encodes CASTGRPATEAFF. The full variable domain, its missing parts supplied by reference TRBV28 and TRBJ1-1, is DVKVTQSSRYLVKRTGEKVFLECVQDMDHENMFWYRQDPGLGLRLIYFSYDVKMKEKGDIPEGYSVSREKKERFSLILESASTNQTSMYLCASTGRPATEAFFGQGTRLTVV.

This clonotype was observed a few times. This rearrangement joins TRBV27 to TRBJ2-7; D possibly corresponds to TRBD2 (6 bases). The CDR3 consists of 13 residues. Looked up from germline, CDR1 is MNHEY and CDR2 is SMNVEV (reference sequence). The V gene lost 4 bases and the J gene lost 6 bases, with 13 bases spanning the gap. CDR3 coding DNA: TGTGCCAGCAGTTGGGGGACTCATGTCGAGCAGTACTTC. Translating it yields CASSWGTHVEQYF.

The rearrangement joins TRBV20-1 to TRBJ2-3; TRBD2 matches 7 bases. Unmatched junction bases numbered 7, after V lost 5 bases and J lost 2 bases. Looked up from germline, CDR1 is DFQATT and CDR2 is SNEGSKA (reference sequence). This CDR3 comprises 14 residues. CDR3: CSAPRLAFTDTQYF. The DNA of the CDR3 is TGCAGTGCTCCCAGACTAGCCTTCACAGATACGCAGTATTTT.

V gene TRBV20-1 combines with J gene TRBJ2-1, with 14 bases aligning to TRBD2. Losses at the gene ends were 6 bases for V and 12 bases for J; bases not matched to a gene: 10. This CDR3 comprises 14 residues. CDR1 is DFQATT, CDR2 SNEGSKA, per germline (reference sequence). The CDR3 nucleotides are TGCAGTGCCTCGACTAGCGGGAGGGTCGGTGGGCAGTTCTTC. Translating gives CSASTSGRVGGQFF.

In this sample, this clonotype turned up a few times. The V call is TRBV28, the J call TRBJ2-3; 11 bases match TRBD2. Trimming took 2 bases from V and 3 from J; bases not matched to a gene: 4. Germline V gene lookup returns CDR1 MDHEN and CDR2 SYDVKM. CDR3 length equals 16 residues. The CDR3 spells CASSLVAGGKTDTQYF. In DNA form, the CDR3 reads TGTGCCAGCAGTTTAGTAGCGGGAGGGAAAACAGATACGCAGTATTTT. The variable domain in full, completed from reference TRBV28 and TRBJ2-3, reads DVKVTQSSRYLVKRTGEKVFLECVQDMDHENMFWYRQDPGLGLRLIYFSYDVKMKEKGDIPEGYSVSREKKERFSLILESASTNQTSMYLCASSLVAGGKTDTQYFGPGTRLTVL.

This clonotype showed up many times. The rearrangement joins TRBV4-1 to TRBJ2-1, with TRBD2 matching over 8 bases. The germline V gene has CDR1 MGHRA and CDR2 YSYEKL. Unmatched junction bases numbered 10, after V lost 3 bases and J lost 3 bases. The CDR3 spans 17 residues. The CDR3 bases are TGCGCCAGCAGCCAGAGCTCCGGGACTAGGCTCTACAATGAGCAGTTCTTC. This codes for CASSQSSGTRLYNEQFF.

This clonotype has only one observation. The chain links TRBV5-1 to TRBJ2-5; the D is unclear. Deletions cut 2 bases from V and 11 bases from J, with 19 bases between. CDR1 is SGHRS and CDR2 is YFSETQ in the germline V gene. This CDR3 region has 14 residues. The CDR3 sequence: CASSFSIGYNEQYF. The CDR3 bases are TGCGCCAGCAGCTTTAGTATAGGGTACAATGAGCAGTACTTC.